These 25 T cell receptor beta chains came from one sample sequenced in a study of blood T cells in healthy people across ages. A sample-barcoded 5' primer and a J-beta primer mix were used in a second PCR of about 7 to 12 cycles. TCRdb re-called the 5' RACE reads through MiXCR, storing one row per CDR3 protein. The data show about 1,400,000 distinct CDR3 sequences, approximately 59% seen once. The sample comprised blood. The receptors derive from a man aged 18 to 29 in good health.

This clonotype was counted only a few times. The gene calls are TRBV5-1 and TRBJ1-1; the D is unclear. V dropped 1 base and J dropped 4 bases, with 11 bases sitting between them. Germline CDR1 SGHRS, CDR2 YFSETQ. The CDR3 is 14 amino acids. The CDR3 nucleotides are TGCGCCAGCAGCTTGACCCCAAAAGCCACTGAAGCTTTCTTT. This encodes CASSLTPKATEAFF.

There are a few counts of this clonotype. The V and J genes are TRBV20-1 and TRBJ2-7; 10 nucleotides agree with TRBD1. After removal of 5 bases from V and 3 bases from J, the junction contained 7 bases not matched to a gene. The CDR3 spans 14 residues. Germline V gene data show CDR1 as DFQATT and CDR2 as SNEGSKA (reference sequence). The CDR3 nucleotides are TGCAGTGCTTTATCCGGGACAGGGGACTACGAGCAGTACTTC. This sequence encodes CSALSGTGDYEQYF.

V usage is TRBV20-1 and J usage is TRBJ1-5; no clear D. The germline V gene encodes CDR1 DFQATT and CDR2 SNEGSKA (reference sequence). The CDR3 contains 12 residues. The V gene lost 3 bases and the J gene lost 6 bases, with 9 bases spanning the gap. The CDR3 sequence is CSASKWRQPQHF. The CDR3 DNA reads as TGCAGTGCTAGCAAGTGGCGTCAGCCCCAGCATTTT.

In its sample, this clonotype was seen a few times. J is TRBJ2-5 and V is TRBV4-3; no definite D call. The ends were cut back, 2 bases at V and 7 bases at J, with 11 bases in the middle. The CDR3 has 13 amino acids. CDR1 is LGHNA and CDR2 is YSLEER in the germline V gene. CDR3 nucleotide sequence: TGCGCCAGCAGCCAAAAGTTGGAACTGACCCAGTACTTC. Protein product: CASSQKLELTQYF.

This clonotype showed up just a few times. This chain connects TRBV28 to TRBJ2-5; no clear D gene. Trimming removed 3 bases at V and 3 bases at J, with 11 bases between. Per germline, CDR1 MDHEN and CDR2 SYDVKM. CDR3 length: 14 residues. CDR3 residues: CASSFQQLEETQYF. The CDR3, as DNA: TGTGCCAGCAGTTTTCAACAGCTGGAAGAGACCCAGTACTTC. The full variable domain, in which reference TRBV28 and TRBJ2-5 provide the parts outside the CDR3, is DVKVTQSSRYLVKRTGEKVFLECVQDMDHENMFWYRQDPGLGLRLIYFSYDVKMKEKGDIPEGYSVSREKKERFSLILESASTNQTSMYLCASSFQQLEETQYFGPGTRLLVL.

A few counts support this clonotype. V gene TRBV15 combines with J gene TRBJ1-1; no clear D. CDR3 length: 13 residues. Trimming took off 3 bases at V and 6 bases at J, with 11 bases between the two ends. CDR1 is LNHNV and CDR2 is YYDKDF in the germline V gene (reference sequence). As DNA, the CDR3 is TGTGCCACCAGCAGGGATGGGCGCGCTGAAGCTTTCTTT. Residues: CATSRDGRAEAFF.

J is TRBJ2-5 and V is TRBV27, with a weak D call TRBD1 (5 bases). The CDR3 runs 15 residues. CDR1 and CDR2 from the germline V gene are MNHEY and SMNVEV (reference sequence). Trimming shortened V by 8 bases and J by 3 bases, and 19 bases separated the two germline ends. CDR3 sequence: CASLPAGWHKETQYF. CDR3 bases: TGTGCCAGCCTACCCGCAGGGTGGCACAAAGAGACCCAGTACTTC.

Only one count was recorded for this clonotype. This may be a read error: a much more frequent sequence differs by one nucleotide. The chain has TRBV12-3 or TRBV12-4 and TRBJ2-3, with unresolved D. Trimming shortened V by 6 bases and J by 0 bases, and 10 bases separated the two germline ends. The CDR3 spans 14 residues. The CDR3 loop reads CASSPVTSTDTQYF. The CDR3 DNA reads TGTGCCAGCAGCCCCGTGACTAGCACAGATACGCAGTATTTT.

The chain recombines TRBV5-1 with TRBJ2-7; D might be TRBD2 (5 bases). The germline V and J ends were trimmed by 2 bases and 3 bases, with 12 bases remaining between them. Per the germline V gene, CDR1 is SGHRS and CDR2 is YFSETQ. This CDR3 comprises 14 residues. The CDR3 region is CASSLDGGHYEQYF. The DNA of the CDR3 is TGCGCCAGCAGCTTAGATGGCGGGCACTACGAGCAGTACTTC.

The rearrangement joins TRBV5-1 to TRBJ1-2; maybe TRBD1 (5 bases). This CDR3 has 13 amino acids. V lost 4 bases and J lost 8, with 15 bases in between. Germline CDR1 SGHRS, CDR2 YFSETQ. The CDR3 nucleotides are TGCGCCAGCAGCCGCGACACAGGACTCGGCTACACCTTC. Amino acid sequence: CASSRDTGLGYTF. The complete variable domain, with remaining parts taken from reference TRBV5-1 and TRBJ1-2, reads KAGVTQTPRYLIKTRGQQVTLSCSPISGHRSVSWYQQTPGQGLQFLFEYFSETQRNKGNFPGRFSGRQFSNSRSEMNVSTLELGDSALYLCASSRDTGLGYTFGSGTRLTVV.

In its sample, this clonotype was seen a few times. The chain recombines TRBV25-1 with TRBJ2-3; 8 nucleotides agree with TRBD2. There are 17 residues in the CDR3. J gave up 9 bases and V 1 base, and 15 bases lay outside the gene matches. Germline V gene lookup returns CDR1 MGHDK and CDR2 SYGVNS. DNA for the CDR3: TGTGCCAGCAGTGAATCCCTCGGTAGCGGGGATGGAGGGACGCAGTATTTT. It is translated as CASSESLGSGDGGTQYF. The full variable domain, rest sourced from reference TRBV25-1 and TRBJ2-3, is EADIYQTPRYLVIGTGKKITLECSQTMGHDKMYWYQQDPGMELHLIHYSYGVNSTEKGDLSSESTVSRIRTEHFPLTLESARPSHTSQYLCASSESLGSGDGGTQYFGPGTRLTVL.

V usage is TRBV12-3 or TRBV12-4 and J usage is TRBJ2-1; D gene uncertain. The CDR3 totals 15 residues. The germline V and J ends were trimmed by 5 bases and 7 bases, with 18 bases remaining between them. The chain's CDR3 is CASSPSLANGNEQFF. The CDR3, as DNA: TGTGCCAGCAGTCCCTCCCTCGCGAACGGTAATGAGCAGTTCTTC.

The chain joins TRBV5-5 to TRBJ2-6, with D hard to call. V lost 3 bases and J lost 2, with 15 bases in between. Germline CDR1 reads SGHKS; CDR2 reads YYEKEE (reference sequence). This CDR3 is built from 17 residues. The CDR3 sequence is CASSSTYTSPGANVLTF. CDR3 DNA sequence: TGTGCCAGCAGCTCCACGTACACCTCTCCTGGGGCCAACGTCCTGACTTTC.

In its sample, this clonotype was seen a few times. This chain joins TRBV20-1 and TRBJ2-7; possibly TRBD1 or TRBD2 for D (5 bases each). Germline lookup yields CDR1 DFQATT and CDR2 SNEGSKA (reference sequence). There are 14 residues in the CDR3. Deletions cut 0 bases from V and 3 bases from J, with 12 bases between. The CDR3, as DNA: TGCAGTGCTAGAGATCTTGGGGCGGGCTACGAGCAGTACTTC. This encodes CSARDLGAGYEQYF.

The chain links TRBV6-6 to TRBJ2-1; D might be TRBD2 (6 bases). The CDR3 contains 11 residues. Germline values: CDR1 MNHNY, CDR2 SVGAGI (reference sequence). V shed 5 bases and J shed 13 bases, with 12 bases lying between them. CDR3 nucleotide sequence: TGTGCCAGCAGTGGGGGGACTCCACAGTTCTTC. Its translation: CASSGGTPQFF.

J is TRBJ1-2 and V is TRBV5-6; D call uncertain. The germline V gene has CDR1 SGHDT and CDR2 YYEEEE. Trimming cost V 0 bases and J 6 bases, with 12 bases left between them. This CDR3 spans 14 amino acids. CDR3 nucleotide sequence: TGTGCCAGCAGCTTGGTCCTGTTTGGTGATGGCTACACCTTC. This codes for CASSLVLFGDGYTF. Full variable domain (missing parts from reference TRBV5-6 and TRBJ1-2): DAGVTQSPTHLIKTRGQQVTLRCSPKSGHDTVSWYQQALGQGPQFIFQYYEEEERQRGNFPDRFSGHQFPNYSSELNVNALLLGDSALYLCASSLVLFGDGYTFGSGTRLTVV.

This clonotype was seen only a few times. The chain carries TRBV4-1 and TRBJ2-1; D remains unclear. The CDR3 sequence is 13 residues long. Germline-derived CDR1 and CDR2 are MGHRA and YSYEKL. Trimming shortened V by 0 bases and J by 5 bases, and 5 bases separated the two germline ends. The CDR3 here is CASSQEYDNEQFF. The CDR3 region has the DNA TGCGCCAGCAGCCAAGAGTATGACAATGAGCAGTTCTTC.

The chain employs TRBV11-2 and TRBJ1-1; D remains unclear. This CDR3 region has 16 residues. The V gene lost 1 base and the J gene lost 1 base, with 13 bases spanning the gap. Germline V gene sequence: CDR1 SGHAT, CDR2 FQNNGV. CDR3 in amino acids: CASSLASASPNTEAFF. CDR3 bases: TGTGCCAGCAGCTTAGCCTCGGCCTCCCCGAACACTGAAGCTTTCTTT.

This clonotype has a count of ten or more. The V call is TRBV25-1, the J call TRBJ2-7; D may be TRBD1 or TRBD2 (5 bases each). There are 13 residues in the CDR3. V was clipped by 6 bases and J by 3 bases, with 12 bases between them. CDR1 and CDR2 (germline): MGHDK, SYGVNS. The CDR3: CASRRGSNYEQYF. The CDR3 nucleotides are TGTGCCAGCAGACGGGGCAGTAACTACGAGCAGTACTTC.

This clonotype came up a few times. The chain uses TRBV27 and TRBJ2-5; TRBD2 matches 13 bases. The CDR3 covers 16 residues. V shed 5 bases, J shed 3 bases, and the junction held 6 bases outside the gene matches. Germline CDR1 MNHEY, CDR2 SMNVEV (reference sequence). Here the CDR3 reads CASSPPGLAGEETQYF. The CDR3 DNA follows: TGTGCCAGCAGTCCCCCCGGACTAGCGGGAGAAGAGACCCAGTACTTC.

The sample holds one count of this clonotype. The chain is built from TRBV20-1 and TRBJ2-5, with 12 positions matching TRBD2. Germline V gene data show CDR1 as DFQATT and CDR2 as SNEGSKA (reference sequence). This CDR3 is built from 17 residues. The J segment lost 2 bases and the V segment lost 3 bases, leaving 10 bases of the junction unmatched. For the CDR3, the DNA is TGCAGTGCTAGGAATTCGGCTAGCGGGAGGGTGCAAGAGACCCAGTACTTC. Protein sequence: CSARNSASGRVQETQYF.

Only one count was recorded for this clonotype. DNA for the CDR3: TGTGCCAGCAGTGAAAGCAGGGCCAGCTACGAGCAGTACTTC. It yields the protein CASSESRASYEQYF. The chain is built from TRBV2 and TRBJ2-1, with TRBD1 as a possible D gene (5 bases). The end of the DNA aligns better with TRBJ2-7, so the J call may be wrong. Germline CDR1 is SNHLY and CDR2 is FYNNEI. This CDR3 is 14 amino acids long.

CDR3 in DNA: TGTGCCAGCAACGTCCTAGGGGCAGATACGCAGTATTTT. The encoded protein is CASNVLGADTQYF. V and J are TRBV11-2 and TRBJ2-3; D perhaps matches TRBD1 (5 bases). Germline V gives CDR1 SGHAT, CDR2 FQNNGV. With 7 bases removed from V and 4 bases from J, the gap between germline ends came to 12 bases. CDR3 length: 13 residues.

The J gene is TRBJ2-2, the V gene TRBV25-1; D may be TRBD2 (5 bases). V was clipped by 6 bases and J by 3 bases, with 11 bases between them. The CDR3 sequence is 14 residues long. Per germline, CDR1 MGHDK and CDR2 SYGVNS. The CDR3 region has the DNA TGTGCCAGCAGGGGCGCCGGGGACACCGGGGAGCTGTTTTTT. This gives the protein CASRGAGDTGELFF.

V usage is TRBV20-1 and J usage is TRBJ2-2, with D tentatively TRBD2 (6 bases). CDR1 and CDR2 (germline): DFQATT, SNEGSKA (reference sequence). This CDR3 is built from 14 residues. V was shortened by 5 bases and J by 3 bases, with 13 bases between the two germline ends. The CDR3 is CSASGTVDTGELFF. The CDR3 coding sequence is TGCAGTGCTTCCGGGACTGTGGACACCGGGGAGCTGTTTTTT.